This T cell receptor (beta chain) was identified during a study of tumor-infiltrating lymphocytes in localized non-small cell lung cancer. Across the whole study: Patients included smokers and never-smokers with various histologies, some sampled after neoadjuvant chemotherapy. Study conclusions and caveats: Not all patients were TCR sequenced, owing to tissue quantity. IM1 and IM2 tumors showed no difference in T-cell fraction. Tumor T-cell fraction was not associated with recurrence-free survival.

Concerning this clone: Its cognate antigen is unknown.

Method: immunoSEQ multiplex PCR; TCRdb's copy keeps in-frame clones and lacks some. The profile shows 9,500 to 15,000 clones, 60% to 85% of them singletons. The CDR3 totals 17 residues. V was trimmed by 6 bases and J by 0 bases, leaving 19 bases between them. Per germline, CDR1 SNHLY and CDR2 FYNNEI. The chain recombines TRBV2 with TRBJ2-3; D is unresolved. The receptor was isolated from a human donor with non-small cell lung cancer. The sample was lung tumor tissue. CDR3 loop: CASRGRLRMHSTDTQYF. Here the CDR3 DNA reads TGTGCCAGCAGGGGTAGACTGAGGATGCATAGCACAGATACGCAGTATTTT.